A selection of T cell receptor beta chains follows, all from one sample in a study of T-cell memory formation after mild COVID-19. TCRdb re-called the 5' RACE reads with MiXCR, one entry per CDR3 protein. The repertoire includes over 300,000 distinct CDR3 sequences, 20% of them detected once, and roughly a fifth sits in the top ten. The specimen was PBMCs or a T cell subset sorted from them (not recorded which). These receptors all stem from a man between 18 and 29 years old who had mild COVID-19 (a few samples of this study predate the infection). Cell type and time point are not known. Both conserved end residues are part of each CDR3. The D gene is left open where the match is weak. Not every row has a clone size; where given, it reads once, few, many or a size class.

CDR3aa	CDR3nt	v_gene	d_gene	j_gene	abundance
CASSEKYSGANVLTF	TGTGCCAGCAGTGAGAAATACTCTGGGGCCAACGTCCTGACTTTC	TRBV6-1	-	TRBJ2-6	few
CASSLLGGGEQFF	TGTGCCAGCAGCTTACTCGGGGGAGGTGAGCAGTTCTTC	TRBV7-6	-	TRBJ2-1	-
CAISDRDRKPLHF	TGTGCCATCAGTGATAGGGATCGAAAACCCCTCCACTTT	TRBV10-3	-	TRBJ1-6	few
CASSPIVTNDRGLGYTF	TGTGCCAGCAGTCCCATCGTTACCAACGACAGGGGGCTTGGCTACACCTTC	TRBV12-3/TRBV12-4	TRBD1	TRBJ1-2	-
CASSLLRQSTDTQYF	TGTGCCAGCAGTTTATTAAGACAGTCCACAGATACGCAGTATTTT	TRBV27	-	TRBJ2-3	few
CQGAETQYF	TGTCAGGGGGCAGAGACCCAGTACTTC	TRBV7-7	TRBD1	TRBJ2-5	-
CASGLITRAGGLRGSSYNEQFF	TGTGCTAGTGGTTTGATTACTCGGGCAGGGGGTCTGCGGGGGAGCTCCTACAATGAGCAGTTCTTC	TRBV12-5	-	TRBJ2-1	few
CASSSDGQLGPAKNIQYF	TGTGCCAGCAGCTCGGATGGACAGTTAGGCCCCGCGAAAAACATTCAGTACTTC	TRBV5-4	-	TRBJ2-4	-
CASSLSGETQYF	TGTGCCAGCAGCTTATCTGGCGAGACCCAGTACTTC	TRBV12-3/TRBV12-4	-	TRBJ2-5	many
CASSSRGVAGGETQYF	TGTGCCAGCAGCTCACGCGGGGTAGCGGGGGGAGAGACCCAGTACTTC	TRBV9	TRBD2	TRBJ2-5	-
CASSTGPGQAFF	TGTGCCAGCAGCACGGGGCCAGGGCAAGCTTTCTTT	TRBV7-3	-	TRBJ1-1	once
CASSQLQGARTDTQYF	TGCGCCAGCAGCCAACTTCAGGGGGCACGCACAGATACGCAGTATTTT	TRBV4-3	TRBD1	TRBJ2-3	few
CASSLPRGYGYTF	TGTGCCAGCAGTCTCCCCCGAGGCTATGGCTACACCTTC	TRBV28	-	TRBJ1-2	-
CASSINDIGGYTF	TGTGCCAGTAGTATAAATGACATCGGGGGCTACACCTTC	TRBV19	-	TRBJ1-2	-
CASKGKWLETQYF	TGTGCCAGCAAGGGGAAATGGCTAGAGACCCAGTACTTC	TRBV2	-	TRBJ2-5	many
CASSSREAEKLFF	TGTGCCAGCAGTTCCCGGGAGGCTGAAAAACTGTTTTTT	TRBV28	-	TRBJ1-4	few
CSARNGDREVTEAFF	TGCAGTGCTAGAAATGGGGACAGGGAGGTCACTGAAGCTTTCTTT	TRBV20-1	TRBD1	TRBJ1-1	many
CASSLTGMETQYF	TGTGCCAGCAGCCTGACAGGGATGGAGACCCAGTACTTC	TRBV7-3	TRBD1	TRBJ2-5	few
CASSQDLGAGGKNTQYF	TGTGCCAGCAGCCAAGATCTCGGAGCGGGGGGGAAGAATACGCAGTATTTT	TRBV3-1	TRBD2	TRBJ2-3	-
CSVDGDSAYNEQFF	TGCAGCGTTGATGGGGACAGTGCCTACAATGAGCAGTTCTTC	TRBV29-1	TRBD1	TRBJ2-1	-
CASSLGLARGVPDTQYF	TGTGCCAGCAGCTTAGGGCTAGCGCGGGGGGTCCCAGATACGCAGTATTTT	TRBV11-2	TRBD2	TRBJ2-3	-
CASSPRGTAGTQYF	TGTGCCAGCAGCCCTAGAGGGACCGCCGGTACGCAGTATTTT	TRBV7-3	-	TRBJ2-3	-
CASSLAGREGAEGYTF	TGTGCCAGCAGCTTAGCGGGCAGGGAGGGCGCTGAAGGCTACACCTTC	TRBV7-2	-	TRBJ1-2	-
CASSQAASRSHEQYF	TGTGCCAGCAGCCAAGCTGCTTCGAGGTCTCACGAGCAGTACTTC	TRBV4-2	-	TRBJ2-7	many
CASSLHRGWEKLFF	TGTGCCAGCAGCCTTCACAGGGGTTGGGAAAAACTGTTTTTT	TRBV11-2	TRBD1	TRBJ1-4	few
CASSYSGPSELFF	TGTGCCAGCAGTTACTCAGGACCTTCGGAACTGTTTTTT	TRBV6-2/TRBV6-3	-	TRBJ1-4	-
CASSQEGPGQEETQYF	TGCGCCAGCAGCCAAGAGGGTCCGGGACAGGAGGAGACCCAGTACTTC	TRBV4-3	TRBD1	TRBJ2-5	-
CASSLSTEDTQYF	TGTGCCAGCAGCTTATCAACCGAAGATACGCAGTATTTT	TRBV7-9	-	TRBJ2-3	-
CAISESRRVRSTDTQYF	TGTGCCATCAGTGAGTCGAGAAGGGTCAGAAGCACAGATACGCAGTATTTT	TRBV10-3	-	TRBJ2-3	-
CASSQVVWVENTGELFF	TGTGCCAGCAGCCAAGTTGTGTGGGTGGAGAACACCGGGGAGCTGTTTTTT	TRBV4-2	-	TRBJ2-2	-
CASSPTGADGELFF	TGTGCCAGCAGCCCGACAGGGGCGGACGGGGAGCTGTTTTTT	TRBV7-3	TRBD1	TRBJ2-2	-
CASSIRTNTGELFF	TGCGCCAGCAGCATACGGACCAACACCGGGGAGCTGTTTTTT	TRBV5-1	-	TRBJ2-2	-
CASTHGGGEKLFF	TGTGCCAGCACCCACGGGGGCGGGGAAAAACTGTTTTTT	TRBV7-9	-	TRBJ1-4	-
CASGLRTVETQYF	TGTGCTAGTGGTTTGCGAACGGTAGAGACCCAGTACTTC	TRBV12-5	-	TRBJ2-5	-
CASSYGINQPQHF	TGTGCCAGCAGTTACGGGATCAATCAGCCCCAGCATTTT	TRBV6-5	-	TRBJ1-5	many
CASGGGRGSEAFF	TGTGCCAGCGGCGGGGGGCGAGGGTCTGAAGCTTTCTTT	TRBV12-3/TRBV12-4	-	TRBJ1-1	few
CASSQPPRGGRYEQYF	TGCGCCAGCAGCCAGCCCCCCCGGGGGGGTAGGTACGAGCAGTACTTC	TRBV4-1	TRBD2	TRBJ2-7	few
CASGTGWDEQFF	TGTGCCAGCGGGACAGGGTGGGATGAGCAGTTCTTC	TRBV12-3/TRBV12-4	TRBD1	TRBJ2-1	-
CASITSGQETQYF	TGTGCCAGCATTACCAGCGGGCAAGAGACCCAGTACTTC	TRBV2	-	TRBJ2-5	-
CASSQTGTVVGELFF	TGTGCCAGCAGCCAAACTGGGACCGTGGTCGGGGAGCTGTTTTTT	TRBV3-1	-	TRBJ2-2	-
CASSSQFYSGNTIYF	TGTGCCAGCAGCTCCCAGTTCTACTCTGGAAACACCATATATTTT	TRBV5-6	-	TRBJ1-3	many
CATSRASEPTDTQYF	TGTGCCACCAGCAGAGCATCGGAACCCACAGATACGCAGTATTTT	TRBV15	-	TRBJ2-3	many
CASSLTVNEQFF	TGTGCCAGCAGCTTGACTGTCAATGAGCAGTTCTTC	TRBV5-6	-	TRBJ2-1	-
CASSRPGVATFNEQFF	TGTGCCAGCAGCCGACCGGGGGTAGCGACGTTCAATGAGCAGTTCTTC	TRBV6-6	-	TRBJ2-1	-
CASSQEGAGPYGYTF	TGTGCCAGCAGCCAAGAGGGGGCAGGACCCTATGGCTACACCTTC	TRBV4-2	-	TRBJ1-2	-
CASTRTGDYGYTF	TGTGCCAGCACCCGAACAGGGGACTATGGCTACACCTTC	TRBV3-1	TRBD1	TRBJ1-2	few
CASSLGTPRDIQYF	TGCGCCAGCAGCTTGGGAACGCCGAGGGACATTCAGTACTTC	TRBV5-1	-	TRBJ2-4	-
CSVAGTGVRQPQHF	TGCAGTGTTGCCGGGACAGGGGTCCGACAGCCCCAGCATTTT	TRBV20-1	TRBD1	TRBJ1-5	-
CASSPPNSGGYTDTQYF	TGTGCCAGCTCACCACCGAATAGCGGGGGGTACACAGATACGCAGTATTTT	TRBV18	TRBD2	TRBJ2-3	few
CASGLSDRGNYEQYF	TGTGCTAGTGGTTTGTCGGACAGGGGAAACTACGAGCAGTACTTC	TRBV12-5	TRBD1	TRBJ2-7	-
CASSRETGGVDTQYF	TGTGCCAGCAGCCGAGAAACAGGGGGCGTGGATACGCAGTATTTT	TRBV11-1	TRBD1	TRBJ2-3	-
CASRGSGNTEAFF	TGTGCCAGCCGTGGTTCAGGGAACACTGAAGCTTTCTTT	TRBV5-4	-	TRBJ1-1	-
CASSFGELSYNSPLHF	TGTGCCAGCAGCTTTGGGGAACTCTCCTATAATTCACCCCTCCACTTT	TRBV5-5	-	TRBJ1-6	-
CASSYSGRTIDEQFF	TGTGCCAGCAGTTACTCGGGACGGACGATCGATGAGCAGTTCTTC	TRBV6-5	-	TRBJ2-1	-
CASSPTDADGAQHF	TGTGCCAGCTCACCCACGGACGCCGACGGGGCCCAGCATTTT	TRBV18	-	TRBJ1-5	-
CASSLAPGQGGETQYF	TGTGCCAGCAGCTTAGCTCCGGGACAGGGGGGTGAGACCCAGTACTTC	TRBV7-2	TRBD1	TRBJ2-5	-